This TCR beta chain was obtained from a study of T cells after yellow fever vaccination. Study overall: Libraries from low-cell-number fractions were prepared with the SMART-Seq v4 Ultra Low Input RNA kit.

Study results and limitations: Clonotype sharing between CD4 and CD8 compartments was small.

V lost 0 bases, J lost 2 bases, and 7 bases lay in between. This CDR3 comprises 14 residues. Germline CDR1 MNHEY, CDR2 SVGEGT. To note about this clonotype: The target antigen is unknown.

MiXCR, run by TCRdb on the 5' RACE reads, gives a single entry per CDR3 protein. The sample records a few hundred thousand distinct CDR3 sequences, about 3% being singletons. The sequences come from CD4+ T cells sorted from PBMCs, collected 10 days after the yellow fever booster vaccination. The source is a man aged 18 to 30 who received the YFV17D yellow fever vaccine. The chain has TRBV6-2 or TRBV6-3 and TRBJ1-1; no reliable D call. The CDR3 protein is CASSYSPGNTEAFF. The CDR3 DNA is TGTGCCAGCAGTTACTCACCGGGAAACACTGAAGCTTTCTTT.